This T cell receptor beta chain was profiled in a study of blood T cell repertoires in COVID-19. Clones were sequenced by immunoSEQ multiplex PCR, and TCRdb holds only the in-frame ones, with some missing. The sample carries 250,000 to 350,000 clones, roughly 88% recorded once. This CDR3 region has 16 residues. Germline assignment: CDR1 KGHSH and CDR2 LQKENI. J gave up 1 base and V 4 bases, and 8 bases lay outside the gene matches. Cohort allocation depended upon clinical history that participants reported. V usage is TRBV18 and J usage is TRBJ1-1, with TRBD1 matching 8 bases. The source is a woman aged 25 to 39 who had recovered from COVID-19. The sequencing input was PBMCs or T cells enriched from blood (not recorded which). The DNA for the CDR3 is TGTGCCAGCTCACGTAGACAGGGGCTAGGGAACACTGAAGCTTTCTTT. Translating gives CASSRRQGLGNTEAFF.